This T cell receptor beta chain appears in the sequencing data of a study of T cell responses to AZD1222 COVID-19 vaccine. Only in-frame clones appear in the TCRdb table, and some are missing; sequencing was by immunoSEQ multiplex PCR. In the table there are about 150,000 clones, more than 85% of which are singletons. This TCR was sampled from an adult who had recovered from COVID-19. The source material was peripheral blood, sampled after recovery from COVID-19.

CDR3 loop: CASSEGQTSGNTIYF. The CDR3, as DNA: TGTGCCAGCTCAGAGGGACAGACCTCTGGAAACACCATATATTTT. The chain combines TRBV18 with TRBJ1-3; TRBD1 agrees at 7 bases. Germline V lookup: CDR1 KGHSH, CDR2 LQKENI. The J segment lost 0 bases and the V segment lost 5 bases, leaving 4 bases of the junction unmatched. The CDR3 is made up of 15 amino acids.